This T cell receptor (beta chain) was documented in a study of cytomegalovirus exposure and HLA in healthy donors. In the study overall: Of the donors genotyped, several hundred in all, 80% to 85% fell in the Caucasian-associated ancestry cluster.

Study conclusions and caveats: It emerged from a later analysis that several of the most significant clusters appeared to be linked to common viral pathogens. A previous analysis found most TCR beta V segments productive roughly 87% or roughly 30% of the time.

This clone has a handful of counts. Its specificity is not known. The PCR used 60 Vbeta and 13 Jbeta primers. Only in-frame clones appear in the TCRdb table, and some are missing; sequencing was by immunoSEQ multiplex PCR. The sample consists of fewer than 150,000 clones, about three quarters of them appearing once. Germline V lookup: CDR1 SGHVS, CDR2 FQNEAQ. The ends lost 5 bases at V and 2 bases at J; junction bases unmatched: 18. The CDR3 runs to 19 residues. The sequence was collected from a human donor in good health. Sequencing was carried out using PBMCs. The chain carries TRBV7-8 and TRBJ2-3, with 8 bases lining up with TRBD2. The CDR3, as DNA: TGTGCCAGCAGCCTAACCGGTTACAAGCGGGAGTCTCTCACAGATACGCAGTATTTT. Translating it yields CASSLTGYKRESLTDTQYF.